Included here is one T cell receptor beta chain sequence, with context. What it binds is not known. This specimen comes from a study of Ad26.COV2.S vaccination and SARS-CoV-2 variants. Overall study context: As a participant in COV1001, the donor was in the Ad26.COV2.S trial arm. Intramuscular Ad26.COV2.S at 5x10^10 or 1x10^11 viral particles. Study-wide results and caveats: Analyses that measured TCR breadth and depth may have underestimated total T cell responses.

The treatment was: over 15 received Ad26.COV2.S at low or high dose, single or two shots; several received placebo; per-sample allocation not given. Specimens were obtained on day 63 following the first vaccine or placebo injection. Vaccination employed an Ad26 vector expressing the Wuhan-strain SARS-CoV-2 spike. Some clones are missing from TCRdb's copy, which holds only in-frame ones; the method was immunoSEQ multiplex PCR. This sample has 350,000 to 500,000 clones, with about 92% found just once. The length of the CDR3 is 13 residues. The germline CDR1 and CDR2 sequences are LNHDA and SQIVND (reference sequence). V lost 8 bases and J lost 1, with 11 bases in between.

This specimen consisted of peripheral blood, obtained in a trial of Ad26.COV2.S vaccine versus placebo. V gene TRBV19 combines with J gene TRBJ2-5, with a weak D call TRBD1 (5 bases). This clonotype was sampled from a person aged 18-60 years who received the Ad26.COV2.S COVID-19 vaccine or a placebo. The CDR3 protein is CASGPTAQETQYF. In nucleotides, the CDR3 is TGTGCCAGTGGACCGACAGCCCAAGAGACCCAGTACTTC.